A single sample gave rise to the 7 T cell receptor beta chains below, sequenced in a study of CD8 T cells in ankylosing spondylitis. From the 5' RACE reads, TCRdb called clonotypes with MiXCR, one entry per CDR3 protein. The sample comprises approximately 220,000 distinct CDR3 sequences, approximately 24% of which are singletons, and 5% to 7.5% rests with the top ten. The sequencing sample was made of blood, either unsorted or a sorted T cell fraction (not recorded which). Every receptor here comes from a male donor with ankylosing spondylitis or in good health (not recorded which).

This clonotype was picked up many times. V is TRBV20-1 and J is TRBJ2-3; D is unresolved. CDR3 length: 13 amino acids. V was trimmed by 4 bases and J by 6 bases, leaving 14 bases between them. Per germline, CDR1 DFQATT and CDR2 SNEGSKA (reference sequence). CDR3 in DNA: TGCAGTGCTAAGGCGGTTCCCGGCGATACGCAGTATTTT. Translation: CSAKAVPGDTQYF.

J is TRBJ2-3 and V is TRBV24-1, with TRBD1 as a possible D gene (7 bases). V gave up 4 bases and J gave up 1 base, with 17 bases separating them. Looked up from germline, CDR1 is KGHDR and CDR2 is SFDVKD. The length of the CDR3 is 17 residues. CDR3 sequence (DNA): TGTGCCACCAGTGACGCGACAGGGCCGGGGGGCACAGATACGCAGTATTTT. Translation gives CATSDATGPGGTDTQYF.

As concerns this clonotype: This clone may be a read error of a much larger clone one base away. CDR3 sequence: CPSSVDESVHEQYF. CDR3 nucleotides: TGTCCCAGCAGCGTAGATGAGAGTGTCCACGAGCAGTACTTC. The chain is built from TRBV9 and TRBJ2-7; D is uncertain. This CDR3 spans 14 amino acids. CDR1 and CDR2 (germline): SGDLS, YYNGEE.

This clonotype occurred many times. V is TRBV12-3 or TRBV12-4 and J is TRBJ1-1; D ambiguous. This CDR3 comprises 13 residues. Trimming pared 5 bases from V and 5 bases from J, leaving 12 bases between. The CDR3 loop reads CASSQRERTEAFF. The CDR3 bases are TGTGCCAGCAGTCAAAGGGAGCGGACTGAAGCTTTCTTT.

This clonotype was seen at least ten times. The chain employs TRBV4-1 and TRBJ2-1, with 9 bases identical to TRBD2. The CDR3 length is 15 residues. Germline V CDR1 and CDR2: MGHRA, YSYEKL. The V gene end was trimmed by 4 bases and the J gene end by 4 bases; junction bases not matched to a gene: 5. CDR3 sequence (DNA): TGCGCCAGCAGCCTTAGACTAGCGGAGTACAATGAGCAGTTCTTC. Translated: CASSLRLAEYNEQFF.

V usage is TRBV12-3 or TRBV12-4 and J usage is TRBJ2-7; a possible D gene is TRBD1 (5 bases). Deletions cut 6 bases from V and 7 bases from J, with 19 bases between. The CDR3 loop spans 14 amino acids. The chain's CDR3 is CASRRTRQSWEQYF. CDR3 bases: TGTGCCAGCAGGCGAACCCGACAGTCCTGGGAGCAGTACTTC.

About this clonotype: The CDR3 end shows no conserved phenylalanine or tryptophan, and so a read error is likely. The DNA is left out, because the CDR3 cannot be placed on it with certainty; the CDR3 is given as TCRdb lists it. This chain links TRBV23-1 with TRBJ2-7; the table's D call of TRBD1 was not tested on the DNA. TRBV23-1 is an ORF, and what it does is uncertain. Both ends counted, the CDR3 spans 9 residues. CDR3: CASSQTGGL.